This TCR beta chain was obtained from a study of PD-1 blockade in classical Hodgkin lymphoma. Autologous stem cell transplantation was followed by relapse in every patient, and brentuximab vedotin exposure varied. TCRdb's copy holds only in-frame clones and misses some; the assay was immunoSEQ multiplex PCR. In the table there are tens of thousands of clones, 65% to 85% of which are singletons. Trimming cost V 3 bases and J 6 bases, with 17 bases left between them. Germline assignment: CDR1 KGHSH and CDR2 LQKENI. This CDR3 spans 15 amino acids. The chain carries TRBV18 and TRBJ2-5; tentatively, D is TRBD2 (5 bases). This receptor was obtained from a human donor with classical Hodgkin lymphoma. The input for sequencing was peripheral blood mononuclear cells (PBMCs), taken at baseline. The chain's CDR3 is CASSPPRAEKKTQYF. CDR3 nucleotide sequence: TGTGCCAGCTCACCGCCGAGGGCAGAAAAGAAGACCCAGTACTTC.